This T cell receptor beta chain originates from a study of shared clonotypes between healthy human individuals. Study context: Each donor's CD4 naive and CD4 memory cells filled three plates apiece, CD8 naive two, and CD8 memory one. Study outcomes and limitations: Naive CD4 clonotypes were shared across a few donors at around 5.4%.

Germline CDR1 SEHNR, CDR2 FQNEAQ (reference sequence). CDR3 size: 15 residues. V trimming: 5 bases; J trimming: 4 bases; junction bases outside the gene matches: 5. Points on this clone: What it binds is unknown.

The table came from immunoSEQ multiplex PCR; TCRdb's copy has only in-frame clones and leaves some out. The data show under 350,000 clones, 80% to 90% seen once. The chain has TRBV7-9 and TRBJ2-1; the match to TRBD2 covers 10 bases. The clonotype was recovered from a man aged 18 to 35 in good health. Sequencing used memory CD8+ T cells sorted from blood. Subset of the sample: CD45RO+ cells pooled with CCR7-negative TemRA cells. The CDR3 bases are TGTGCCAGCAGCCCAAGCGGGGGGGTTTACAATGAGCAGTTCTTC. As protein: CASSPSGGVYNEQFF.